This TCR beta chain stems from a study of T cell responses to AZD1222 COVID-19 vaccine. As for this clone: Its antigen is still unknown.

This CDR3 is 16 amino acids long. Germline CDR1 MDHEN, CDR2 SYDVKM. After removal of 5 bases from V and 5 bases from J, the junction contained 13 bases not matched to a gene. TCRdb's table, derived via immunoSEQ multiplex PCR, lists solely in-frame clones and lacks some. The data show approximately 5,800 clones, with 87% seen just once and 15% held by the top ten. Study-wide results and caveats: Epitopes outside B.1.351 and B.1.1.7 mutated regions reportedly drew nearly half of spike TCRs.

V is TRBV28 and J is TRBJ1-1; 8 positions match TRBD1. The specimen comprised peripheral blood, sampled 28 days after the second AZD1222 dose. The TCR was taken from an adult who received the AZD1222 COVID-19 vaccine. CDR3 sequence (DNA): TGTGCCAGCAGTCAAATGCAGGGGGCCGGTGAAACTGAAGCTTTCTTT. It specifies CASSQMQGAGETEAFF.